A single sample gave rise to the 29 T cell receptor beta chains below, sequenced in a study of technical replicates of blood from several donors. Generated by immunoSEQ multiplex PCR, the TCRdb table keeps only in-frame clones and is missing some. Of more than 75,000 clones listed, about 94% are singletons. The sequencing input was T cells isolated from PBMCs. Source of these receptors: a human donor in good health.

The CDR3 is CASSITGGWIGELFF. The CDR3 nucleotides are TGTGCCAGTAGTATAACGGGGGGATGGATCGGGGAGCTGTTTTTT. The chain combines TRBV19 with TRBJ2-2, with TRBD2 matching over 7 bases. V shed 2 bases, J shed 7 bases, and the junction held 7 bases outside the gene matches. CDR1 LNHDA and CDR2 SQIVND come from the germline V gene (reference sequence). CDR3 length: 15 residues.

J is TRBJ2-7 and V is TRBV19; D is perhaps TRBD2 (6 bases). The CDR3 contains 12 residues. V was cut by 8 bases and J by 5 bases, with 13 bases left in between. In germline, CDR1 is LNHDA, CDR2 SQIVND (reference sequence). The CDR3 loop is CASSAGGDEQYF. The CDR3 nucleotides are TGTGCCAGTTCCGCCGGAGGGGACGAGCAGTACTTC.

The genes are TRBV7-9 and TRBJ2-7, with 10 nucleotides matching TRBD2. The CDR3 consists of 18 residues. From germline, CDR1 is SEHNR and CDR2 FQNEAQ (reference sequence). After removal of 4 bases from V and 4 bases from J, the junction contained 16 bases not matched to a gene. The CDR3 DNA is TGTGCCAGCAGCTCCAAGAGCGGGGATAGCGGGAGGCCATACGAGCAGTACTTC. Translated, it gives CASSSKSGDSGRPYEQYF.

The J gene is TRBJ2-7, the V gene TRBV11-2; TRBD2 agrees at 7 bases. Germline loops: CDR1 SGHAT, CDR2 FQNNGV. The CDR3 runs to 16 residues. The V segment lost 2 bases and the J segment 1 base; nucleotides outside the gene matches: 8. Written as DNA, the CDR3 is TGTGCCAGCAGCTTATTAGTGGGCGGGAGTTCCTACGAGCAGTACTTC. This translates into CASSLLVGGSSYEQYF.

J is TRBJ1-3 and V is TRBV9; D remains unclear. Germline CDR1 is SGDLS and CDR2 is YYNGEE. The V end was cut by 0 bases, the J end by 1 base, with 5 bases between. This CDR3 spans 14 amino acids. CDR3 sequence: CASSVAGSGNTIYF. CDR3 nucleotide sequence: TGTGCCAGCAGCGTAGCGGGGTCTGGAAACACCATATATTTT.

The V call is TRBV15, the J call TRBJ1-3; D not resolved. The V and J ends lost 5 bases and 2 bases respectively, with 16 bases between them. CDR1 and CDR2 (germline): LNHNV, YYDKDF (reference sequence). This CDR3 region has 16 residues. CDR3 region: CATSGVRGSTGNTIYF. The CDR3 DNA follows: TGTGCCACCAGCGGGGTGCGGGGATCGACTGGAAACACCATATATTTT.

The rearrangement links TRBV6-6 to TRBJ2-7; 10 bases line up with TRBD2. The CDR3 is made up of 14 amino acids. Germline CDR1 and CDR2: MNHNY and SVGAGI (reference sequence). Trimming removed 6 bases from V and 0 bases from J; junction bases left unmatched: 2. CDR3: CASSEREGSYEQYF. DNA for the CDR3: TGTGCCAGCAGCGAGCGGGAGGGCTCCTACGAGCAGTACTTC.

V and J are TRBV29-1 and TRBJ2-7; TRBD1 is a possible D gene (6 bases). This CDR3 contains 12 residues. Germline CDR1 SQVTM, CDR2 ANQGSEA. The V and J ends lost 4 bases and 3 bases respectively, with 10 bases between them. The CDR3: CSVGTAFYEQYF. The CDR3 DNA follows: TGCAGCGTTGGGACAGCCTTCTACGAGCAGTACTTC.

This clone was detected once. The chain joins TRBV4-2 to TRBJ2-7; 8 nucleotides align to TRBD2. Looked up from germline, CDR1 is LGHNA and CDR2 is YNFKEQ. The CDR3 has 16 residues. Trimming removed 0 bases from V and 5 bases from J; junction bases left unmatched: 9. CDR3 sequence (DNA): TGTGCCAGCAGCCAAGATCTTACGGGAGGGCCCCACGAGCAGTACTTC. It specifies CASSQDLTGGPHEQYF.

This rearrangement joins TRBV5-4 to TRBJ1-5; no definite D call. Germline CDR1 reads SGHNT; CDR2 reads YYREEE (reference sequence). The ends were cut back, 0 bases at V and 2 bases at J, with 6 bases in the middle. This CDR3 region has 14 residues. CDR3 sequence reads: CASSLAGGNQPQHF. CDR3 nucleotide sequence: TGTGCCAGCAGCTTGGCCGGAGGCAATCAGCCCCAGCATTTT.

This clone appeared a single time. CDR3 region: CASRGGFMNTEAFF. The DNA for the CDR3 is TGTGCCAGCAGGGGGGGGTTCATGAACACTGAAGCTTTCTTT. V is TRBV6-5 and J is TRBJ1-1; D perhaps matches TRBD1 (5 bases). The CDR3 length is 14 residues. Germline loops: CDR1 MNHEY, CDR2 SVGAGI. Trimming removed 6 bases from V and 0 bases from J, with 11 bases in between.

The V call is TRBV10-2, the J call TRBJ2-1, with D maybe TRBD2 (6 bases). V dropped 8 bases and J dropped 0 bases, with 11 bases sitting between them. The CDR3 covers 14 residues. Germline V CDR1 and CDR2: WSHSY, SAAADI. The CDR3 DNA reads TGCGCCAGCTGGGACTCTAGCTCCTACAATGAGCAGTTCTTC. It encodes CASWDSSSYNEQFF.

The V gene is TRBV7-3, the J gene TRBJ2-3, with D possibly being TRBD2 (7 bases). Germline values: CDR1 SGHTA, CDR2 FQGTGA. The CDR3 has 13 amino acids. Trimming left V 5 bases short and J 10 bases short, with 16 bases between. The CDR3 sequence: CASSPAGGPAQYF. Here the CDR3 DNA reads TGTGCCAGCAGCCCTGCCGGGGGGCCTGCGCAGTATTTT.

The V call is TRBV7-3, the J call TRBJ2-3; possible D gene TRBD2, 5 bases. CDR1 and CDR2 (germline): SGHTA, FQGTGA. Trimming removed 1 base from V and 4 bases from J, with 9 bases in between. CDR3 size: 14 residues. The DNA for the CDR3 is TGTGCCAGCAGCTTAAGGCCAGCGGCAGATACGCAGTATTTT. Its protein product is CASSLRPAADTQYF.

The rearrangement uses TRBV19 and TRBJ1-1; D is ambiguous. Trimming shortened V by 3 bases and J by 4 bases, and 9 bases separated the two germline ends. The CDR3 is 13 residues long. Germline-derived CDR1 and CDR2 are LNHDA and SQIVND (reference sequence). CDR3 loop: CASSMFRSTEAFF. CDR3 DNA sequence: TGTGCCAGTAGTATGTTTCGGTCCACTGAAGCTTTCTTT.

The chain couples TRBV4-2 to TRBJ2-2, with 7 bases that match TRBD2. This CDR3 is 17 amino acids long. The V and J ends lost 3 bases and 5 bases, in that order; junction bases with no gene match: 12. Germline CDR1 is LGHNA and CDR2 is YNFKEQ. The CDR3 DNA is TGTGCCAGCAGCCAGAATAGGTGGGAGGGCGGGACCGGGGAGCTGTTTTTT. Amino acids: CASSQNRWEGGTGELFF.

The V gene is TRBV29-1, the J gene TRBJ2-7, with D tentatively TRBD2 (6 bases). V lost 6 bases and J lost 0, with 15 bases in between. The CDR3 loop spans 14 amino acids. Per the germline V gene, CDR1 is SQVTM and CDR2 is ANQGSEA. CDR3 bases: TGCAGCGTCAGGAGTGGCGGGAACTCCTACGAGCAGTACTTC. Translated: CSVRSGGNSYEQYF.

The chain employs TRBV19 and TRBJ2-6; 8 bases line up with TRBD1. V was pared by 10 bases and J by 4 bases, with 12 bases of the junction left unmatched. Germline V CDR1 and CDR2: LNHDA, SQIVND (reference sequence). The CDR3 sequence is 16 residues long. CDR3 nucleotides: TGTGCCATTGGCCGGGACAGGATGGGGGGGGCCAACGTCCTGACTTTC. This encodes CAIGRDRMGGANVLTF. The variable domain in full, with the rest retrieved from reference TRBV19 and TRBJ2-6, is DGGITQSPKYLFRKEGQNVTLSCEQNLNHDAMYWYRQDPGQGLRLIYYSQIVNDFQKGDIAEGYSVSREKKESFPLTVTSAQKNPTAFYLCAIGRDRMGGANVLTFGAGSRLTVL.

The rearrangement joins TRBV29-1 to TRBJ1-1; 9 nucleotides agree with TRBD1. Germline CDR1 SQVTM, CDR2 ANQGSEA. The CDR3 extends over 13 amino acids. Losses at the gene ends were 6 bases for V and 5 bases for J; bases not matched to a gene: 7. CDR3 region: CSVLQGAYTEAFF. The CDR3 coding sequence is TGCAGCGTGCTACAGGGGGCTTATACTGAAGCTTTCTTT.

The rearrangement uses TRBV28 and TRBJ2-1, with TRBD2 matching over 7 bases. From germline, CDR1 is MDHEN and CDR2 SYDVKM. This CDR3 spans 15 amino acids. J gave up 10 bases and V 6 bases, and 15 bases lay outside the gene matches. The CDR3 reads CASRPQTGTIGEQFF. The DNA of the CDR3 is TGTGCCAGCAGGCCGCAGACCGGGACTATAGGGGAGCAGTTCTTC.

The V call is TRBV7-2, the J call TRBJ2-7; 9 nucleotides align to TRBD1. From germline, CDR1 is SGHTA and CDR2 FQGNSA. The CDR3 has 15 residues. The V and J ends lost 4 bases and 2 bases, in that order; junction bases with no gene match: 6. The CDR3 reads CASSSNRGPPYEQYF. In nucleotides, the CDR3 is TGTGCCAGCAGCTCAAACAGGGGGCCCCCCTACGAGCAGTACTTC.

The gene calls are TRBV5-5 and TRBJ1-5; 7 bases line up with TRBD1. Losses at the gene ends were 2 bases for V and 15 bases for J; bases not matched to a gene: 11. Germline CDR1 and CDR2: SGHKS and YYEKEE (reference sequence). The CDR3 consists of 13 residues. The CDR3 is CASSLLGGQVGHF. The CDR3 bases are TGTGCCAGCAGCTTACTAGGCGGACAGGTTGGGCATTTT. Looking up the rest from reference TRBV5-5 and TRBJ1-5 gives the full variable domain: DAGVTQSPTHLIKTRGQQVTLRCSPISGHKSVSWYQQVLGQGPQFIFQYYEKEERGRGNFPDRFSARQFPNYSSELNVNALLLGDSALYLCASSLLGGQVGHFGDGTRLSIL.

The chain combines TRBV7-8 with TRBJ2-7; D call uncertain. Germline V gene data show CDR1 as SGHVS and CDR2 as FQNEAQ. This CDR3 comprises 12 residues. Trimming shortened V by 2 bases and J by 4 bases, and 6 bases separated the two germline ends. Here the CDR3 DNA reads TGTGCCAGCAGCTTAACAGATTACGAGCAGTACTTC. This sequence encodes CASSLTDYEQYF.

The chain uses TRBV7-3 and TRBJ2-3; 7 bases align to TRBD1. The CDR3 totals 13 residues. With V trimmed by 5 bases and J by 3 bases, 2 bases remained unmatched. CDR1 and CDR2 from the germline V gene are SGHTA and FQGTGA. CDR3 bases: TGTGCCAGCAGCCCGACAGGGACAGATACGCAGTATTTT. Encoded protein: CASSPTGTDTQYF. Complete variable domain (other parts from reference TRBV7-3 and TRBJ2-3): GAGVSQTPSNKVTEKGKYVELRCDPISGHTALYWYRQSLGQGPEFLIYFQGTGAADDSGLPNDRFFAVRPEGSVSTLKIQRTERGDSAVYLCASSPTGTDTQYFGPGTRLTVL.

The genes are TRBV4-1 and TRBJ1-4, with D unresolved. This CDR3 region has 13 residues. The germline gives CDR1 MGHRA, CDR2 YSYEKL. V dropped 0 bases and J dropped 9 bases, with 8 bases sitting between them. This CDR3 reads CASSQDRDQKLFF. DNA of the CDR3: TGCGCCAGCAGCCAAGATCGGGATCAAAAACTGTTTTTT.

The genes are TRBV21-1 and TRBJ1-4. TRBV21-1 is deemed a pseudogene. The CDR3 consists of 15 residues. The CDR3 DNA reads as TGTGCCAGCAGCAAATTCGGAGGGCTCTACGAAAAACTGTTTTTT. Translation gives CASSKFGGLYEKLFF.

CDR3 sequence: CASSLVQETQYF. The CDR3 DNA is TGTGCCAGCAGCTTGGTACAAGAGACCCAGTACTTC. The rearrangement uses TRBV5-4 and TRBJ2-5; D is undetermined. CDR3 size: 12 residues. Between the trimmed V and J ends, which lost 0 bases and 2 bases, there was a span of 2 bases. Germline CDR1 is SGHNT and CDR2 is YYREEE (reference sequence).

The V and J genes are TRBV28 and TRBJ2-7, with D perhaps TRBD2 (5 bases). V lost 3 bases, J lost 1 base, and 13 bases lay in between. CDR1 is MDHEN, CDR2 SYDVKM, per germline. This CDR3 contains 15 residues. The CDR3 region has the DNA TGTGCCAGCAGTTTCCCGGGGATGGGATCCTACGAGCAGTACTTC. It codes for CASSFPGMGSYEQYF.

Only one count was recorded for this clone. V is TRBV9 and J is TRBJ2-1, with 9 bases that match TRBD1. The ends lost 4 bases at V and 10 bases at J; junction bases unmatched: 15. The CDR3 has 16 residues. Germline V lookup: CDR1 SGDLS, CDR2 YYNGEE. CDR3 DNA sequence: TGTGCCAGCAGCCCTTCCGGGGACAGGGTTACCGGGGAGCAGTTCTTC. Encoded protein: CASSPSGDRVTGEQFF.